The rows below give T cell receptor beta chains drawn from one sample of a study of response to subunit inactivated influenza vaccine. TCRdb reprocessed the RT-PCR reads via MiXCR and lists one record per CDR3 protein. The sample consists of about 500,000 distinct CDR3 sequences, over 10% of them appearing once. The sample here was PBMCs from blood, taken roughly 45 days after vaccination. All receptors come from a man in his fifties who received an inactivated influenza vaccine. The CDR3 runs from the conserved cysteine through the conserved F or W. A D gene is named only where the DNA matches it firmly. Not all rows give a size; the values are once, few, many and, for expanded clones, a class.

V	size	J	D	CDR3	DNA
TRBV11-2	-	TRBJ2-7	-	CASSLDQKISYEQYF	TGTGCCAGCAGCTTAGATCAAAAGATCTCCTACGAGCAGTACTTC
TRBV7-2	few	TRBJ1-1	TRBD1	CASSLGAGTGEAFF	TGTGCCAGCAGCTTAGGCGCCGGGACAGGGGAAGCTTTCTTT
TRBV14	-	TRBJ1-4	-	CASSQVVNSLNEKLFF	TGTGCCAGCAGCCAAGTAGTTAACAGCCTTAATGAAAAACTGTTTTTT
TRBV6-2/TRBV6-3	few	TRBJ2-1	TRBD2	CASSYWGDYSEQFF	TGTGCCAGCAGTTACTGGGGGGACTATTCTGAGCAGTTCTTC
TRBV4-2	-	TRBJ2-7	-	CASSQVELRYEQYF	TGTGCCAGCAGCCAAGTGGAGTTGAGATACGAGCAGTACTTC
TRBV3-1	few	TRBJ2-3	TRBD2	CASSSRLAGESRDTQYF	TGTGCCAGCAGCTCACGACTAGCGGGGGAATCGAGGGATACGCAGTATTTT
TRBV4-2	few	TRBJ2-7	-	CASSQGRGRLYEQYF	TGTGCCAGCAGCCAAGGACGGGGGCGTCTCTACGAGCAGTACTTC
TRBV30	many	TRBJ2-7	-	CAWSETGSEQYF	TGTGCCTGGAGCGAAACAGGGAGCGAGCAGTACTTC
TRBV6-2/TRBV6-3	few	TRBJ2-7	TRBD1	CASSYYGQESYEQYF	TGTGCCAGCAGTTACTACGGACAGGAGTCCTACGAGCAGTACTTC
TRBV4-3	-	TRBJ1-1	-	CASSRHLNTEAFF	TGCGCCAGCAGCCGCCACTTGAACACTGAAGCTTTCTTT
TRBV12-3/TRBV12-4	many	TRBJ2-1	-	CASRVGGLGYNEQFF	TGTGCCAGCAGAGTCGGGGGGCTTGGCTACAATGAGCAGTTCTTC
TRBV6-1	few	TRBJ2-5	-	CASRAGSQRETQYF	TGTGCCAGCAGGGCCGGGTCCCAGCGAGAGACCCAGTACTTC
TRBV6-5	few	TRBJ2-1	TRBD2	CASSYRLAGYNEQFF	TGTGCCAGCAGTTACCGGCTAGCGGGGTACAATGAGCAGTTCTTC
TRBV10-3	few	TRBJ2-1	TRBD2	CAIRLGGAGGRNEQFF	TGTGCCATCAGACTCGGGGGAGCGGGGGGGCGCAATGAGCAGTTCTTC
TRBV29-1	-	TRBJ2-3	-	CSVTGRSTDTQYF	TGCAGCGTTACGGGACGGAGCACAGATACGCAGTATTTT
TRBV2	few	TRBJ2-5	TRBD2	CASSPGLADSNQETQYF	TGTGCCAGCAGCCCGGGACTAGCGGACTCCAACCAAGAGACCCAGTACTTC
TRBV20-1	few	TRBJ2-7	TRBD1	CSAGSQGVSVEQYF	TGCAGTGCTGGGTCACAGGGGGTGTCCGTCGAGCAGTACTTC
TRBV11-2	few	TRBJ2-4	-	CASSIGAAVNIQYF	TGTGCCAGCAGTATAGGAGCGGCCGTAAACATTCAGTACTTC
TRBV14	few	TRBJ2-7	-	CASSQDRRQRKYF	TGTGCCAGCAGCCAAGATCGGAGACAGAGAAAGTACTTC
TRBV20-1	few	TRBJ2-1	TRBD2	CSATGQESGRVYNEQFF	TGCAGTGCTACCGGACAGGAAAGCGGGAGGGTCTACAATGAGCAGTTCTTC
TRBV4-2	-	TRBJ1-6	TRBD1	CASSQAPGQYNSPLHF	TGTGCCAGCAGCCAAGCCCCGGGACAGTATAATTCACCCCTCCACTTT
TRBV9	many	TRBJ2-1	TRBD2	CASSVGLAGANEQFF	TGTGCCAGCAGCGTGGGACTAGCGGGAGCGAATGAGCAGTTCTTC
TRBV19	-	TRBJ2-1	-	CASSIEAGGYYNEQFF	TGTGCCAGTAGTATAGAGGCAGGGGGGTACTACAATGAGCAGTTCTTC
TRBV6-5	-	TRBJ1-2	-	CASSYSGGRNYGYTF	TGTGCCAGCAGTTACTCGGGGGGGAGGAACTATGGCTACACCTTC
TRBV5-1	few	TRBJ2-5	-	CASSYGRGSKETQYF	TGCGCCAGCAGCTATGGTCGTGGCAGTAAAGAGACCCAGTACTTC
TRBV6-2/TRBV6-3	-	TRBJ2-1	-	CASSYGETEQFF	TGTGCCAGCAGTTACGGCGAGACTGAGCAGTTCTTC
TRBV15	-	TRBJ2-7	TRBD2	CATRGAGGSYEQYF	TGTGCCACCAGGGGAGCGGGGGGATCCTACGAGCAGTACTTC
TRBV9	few	TRBJ1-5	-	CASSVAPKQPQHF	TGTGCCAGCAGCGTAGCTCCTAAGCAGCCCCAGCATTTT
TRBV10-3	-	TRBJ2-3	TRBD2	CAIREREGYTDTQYF	TGTGCCATCAGGGAACGGGAGGGCTACACAGATACGCAGTATTTT
TRBV5-1	-	TRBJ2-7	TRBD2	CASSLDSGLARYEQYF	TGCGCCAGCAGCTTGGATTCCGGACTAGCGAGGTACGAGCAGTACTTC
TRBV6-5	few	TRBJ2-1	-	CASSYGLAKYNEQFF	TGTGCCAGCAGTTACGGATTAGCGAAATACAATGAGCAGTTCTTC
TRBV6-5	few	TRBJ1-2	-	CASSYGGDYGYTF	TGTGCCAGCAGTTACGGTGGGGACTATGGCTACACCTTC
TRBV9	few	TRBJ2-3	-	CASSVATGFTDTQYF	TGTGCCAGCAGCGTAGCTACTGGATTCACAGATACGCAGTATTTT
TRBV5-1	many	TRBJ2-2	-	CASSLRGEANTGELFF	TGCGCCAGCAGCTTGAGGGGCGAGGCGAACACCGGGGAGCTGTTTTTT
TRBV7-2	-	TRBJ1-6	-	CASSFPSRNSPLHF	TGTGCCAGCAGCTTCCCGAGCAGAAATTCACCCCTCCACTTT
TRBV4-3	few	TRBJ1-6	-	CASSQEPGDLSSPLHF	TGCGCCAGCAGCCAAGAACCGGGGGATCTCAGTTCACCCCTCCACTTT
TRBV7-9	many	TRBJ2-3	-	CASSLGHHLGYF	TGTGCCAGCAGCTTGGGCCACCACCTAGGGTATTTT
TRBV7-8	many	TRBJ1-1	TRBD1	CASSLLPHTTGGGEAFF	TGTGCCAGCAGCTTATTGCCGCATACAACAGGGGGGGGTGAAGCTTTCTTT
TRBV4-3	few	TRBJ2-1	-	CASSQGRTNNEQFF	TGCGCCAGCAGCCAAGGGCGAACCAACAATGAGCAGTTCTTC
TRBV7-9	-	TRBJ1-1	TRBD1	CASSPRDSLGGTEAFF	TGTGCCAGCAGCCCGCGGGACAGCCTAGGAGGCACTGAAGCTTTCTTT
TRBV9	-	TRBJ1-5	TRBD1	CASSESDRGVGQPQHF	TGTGCCAGCAGCGAATCGGACAGGGGGGTGGGTCAGCCCCAGCATTTT
TRBV20-1	-	TRBJ1-2	TRBD1	CSASGGLDDTF	TGCAGTGCTTCAGGGGGCCTGGACGACACCTTC
TRBV5-5	few	TRBJ2-7	-	CASINTVSYEQYF	TGTGCCAGCATAAATACGGTCTCCTACGAGCAGTACTTC